These 5 T cell receptor beta chains share one sample of origin, sequenced in a study of cytomegalovirus exposure and HLA in healthy donors. Use of 60 Vbeta and 13 Jbeta primers characterized the PCR. Generated by immunoSEQ multiplex PCR, the TCRdb table keeps only in-frame clones and is missing some. The sample lists roughly 100,000 clones, around 72% occurring once. Sequenced sample: PBMCs. Source of these receptors: a man in his thirties or forties in good health and CMV-seronegative.

The J gene is TRBJ1-5, the V gene TRBV4-1; TRBD1 matches 9 bases. The germline CDR1 and CDR2 sequences are MGHRA and YSYEKL. The V gene end was trimmed by 0 bases and the J gene end by 6 bases; junction bases not matched to a gene: 6. The CDR3 loop spans 16 amino acids. The CDR3 sequence: CASSQEVGQGSQPQHF. DNA of the CDR3: TGCGCCAGCAGCCAAGAAGTAGGACAGGGGAGTCAGCCCCAGCATTTT.

V and J are TRBV5-4 and TRBJ2-1, with D possibly matching TRBD2 (6 bases). The germline CDR1 and CDR2 sequences are SGHNT and YYREEE (reference sequence). V was pared by 0 bases and J by 9 bases, with 16 bases between. This CDR3 has 15 residues. CDR3 coding DNA: TGTGCCAGCAGCTTGGGCAGGGACTCCTTTGTTGAGCAGTTCTTC. Its protein is CASSLGRDSFVEQFF.

The chain has TRBV6-4 and TRBJ2-1, with 16 bases aligning to TRBD2. With 6 bases clipped from V and 0 bases from J, the junction kept 11 bases outside the gene matches. The CDR3 is 20 residues long. Germline V lookup: CDR1 MRHNA, CDR2 SNTAGT. Written as DNA, the CDR3 is TGTGCCAGCAGCCCTTCTACCGGGACTAGCGGGAGGGCCTCCTACAATGAGCAGTTCTTC. Translating it yields CASSPSTGTSGRASYNEQFF.

The rearrangement uses TRBV2 and TRBJ2-1, with TRBD2 matching over 9 bases. The trim removed 10 bases at V and 3 bases at J, leaving 7 bases unmatched. The CDR3 runs to 14 residues. CDR1 and CDR2 (germline): SNHLY, FYNNEI. The DNA for the CDR3 is TGTGCCACCAATAGCGGGGGCCACTACAATGAGCAGTTCTTC. Translation: CATNSGGHYNEQFF.

A note on this clone: The sample carries other DNA sequences with the same CDR3. The rearrangement uses TRBV7-9 and TRBJ1-5; D is undetermined. This CDR3 has 13 amino acids. V lost 5 bases and J 5 bases, leaving 10 bases between the germline ends. CDR1 SEHNR and CDR2 FQNEAQ come from the germline V gene (reference sequence). CDR3 amino acids: CASSPTGDQPQHF. CDR3 sequence (DNA): TGTGCCAGCAGCCCGACCGGGGATCAGCCCCAGCATTTT.